This T cell receptor beta chain was sequenced for a study of vaccination effects on CD4 cells after COVID-19. In the study overall: As their vaccination, participants received two doses of either BNT162b2 or mRNA-1273.

Peptide-pool stimulation followed by sequencing identified expanded antigen-specific CD4+ clonotypes in the ViraFEST assay. Following a 10-day culture, CD4+ T cells were purified. This person caught SARS-CoV-2 sometime from March to December 2020, and PCR testing confirmed the infection. Germline V gives CDR1 LNHNV, CDR2 YYDKDF (reference sequence). The length of the CDR3 is 14 residues. The V segment lost 8 bases and the J segment 3 bases; nucleotides outside the gene matches: 6. Libraries were prepared by immunoSEQ multiplex PCR; TCRdb keeps only in-frame clonotypes and omits some of them. The data show 20,000 to 30,000 clones, approximately 80% seen once. About this clone: Its specificity is unknown.

This chain joins TRBV15 and TRBJ1-4; 7 bases match TRBD1. The sample was CD4+ T cells from PBMCs cultured with HCoV-NL63 spike peptides, taken before COVID-19 vaccination. The clonotype comes from a human donor who had a prior SARS-CoV-2 infection. The CDR3 spells CATGRTGANEKLFF. DNA for the CDR3: TGTGCCACCGGGCGGACAGGCGCTAATGAAAAACTGTTTTTT.